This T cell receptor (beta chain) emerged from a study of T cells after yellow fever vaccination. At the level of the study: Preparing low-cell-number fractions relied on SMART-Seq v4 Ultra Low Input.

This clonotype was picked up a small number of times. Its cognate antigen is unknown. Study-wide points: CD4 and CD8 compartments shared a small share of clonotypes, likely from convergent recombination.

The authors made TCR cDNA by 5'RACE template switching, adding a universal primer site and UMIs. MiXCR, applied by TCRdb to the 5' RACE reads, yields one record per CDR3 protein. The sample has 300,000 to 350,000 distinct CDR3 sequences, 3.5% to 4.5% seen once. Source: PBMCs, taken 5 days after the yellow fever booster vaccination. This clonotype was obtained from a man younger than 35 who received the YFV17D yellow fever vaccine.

The CDR3, as DNA: TGCGCCAGCAGCCAAGATATAGGGACGATCAATCAGCCCCAGCATTTT. Protein product: CASSQDIGTINQPQHF. This chain links TRBV4-3 with TRBJ1-5, with D perhaps TRBD1 (5 bases). The V end lost 0 bases, the J end lost 3 bases, and 12 bases lay between the germline ends. This CDR3 is 16 amino acids long. CDR1 is LGHNA, CDR2 YSLEER, per germline.